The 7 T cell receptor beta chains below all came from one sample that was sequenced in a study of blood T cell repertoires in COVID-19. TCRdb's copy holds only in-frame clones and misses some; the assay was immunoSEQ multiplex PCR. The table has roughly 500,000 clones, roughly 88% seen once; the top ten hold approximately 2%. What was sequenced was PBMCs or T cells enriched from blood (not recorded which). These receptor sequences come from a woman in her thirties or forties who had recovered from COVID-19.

For the CDR3, the DNA is TGTGCCAGCAGTGTAACAGGGCTTAATGAAAAACTGTTTTTT. This translates into CASSVTGLNEKLFF. The V and J genes are TRBV2 and TRBJ1-4, with D possibly TRBD1 on 6 matching bases. Trimming took 4 bases from V and 4 from J, leaving 10 bases between them. Germline V gene data show CDR1 as SNHLY and CDR2 as FYNNEI. CDR3 length: 14 residues. Full variable domain (outside the CDR3, taken from reference TRBV2 and TRBJ1-4): EPEVTQTPSHQVTQMGQEVILRCVPISNHLYFYWYRQILGQKVEFLVSFYNNEISEKSEIFDDQFSVERPDGSNFTLKIRSTKLEDSAMYFCASSVTGLNEKLFFGSGTQLSVL.

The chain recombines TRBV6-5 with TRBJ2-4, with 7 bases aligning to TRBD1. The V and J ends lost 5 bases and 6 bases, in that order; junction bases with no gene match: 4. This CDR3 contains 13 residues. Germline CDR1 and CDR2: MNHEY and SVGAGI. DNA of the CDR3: TGTGCCAGCAGTACAAACAGGGGAAACATTCAGTACTTC. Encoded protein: CASSTNRGNIQYF.

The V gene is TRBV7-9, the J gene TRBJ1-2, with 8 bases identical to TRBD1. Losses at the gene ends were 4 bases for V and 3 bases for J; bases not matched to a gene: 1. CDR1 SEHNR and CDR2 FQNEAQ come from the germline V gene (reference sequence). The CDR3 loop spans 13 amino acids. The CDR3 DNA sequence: TGTGCCAGCAGCTCGGGACAGGACTATGGCTACACCTTC. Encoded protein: CASSSGQDYGYTF.

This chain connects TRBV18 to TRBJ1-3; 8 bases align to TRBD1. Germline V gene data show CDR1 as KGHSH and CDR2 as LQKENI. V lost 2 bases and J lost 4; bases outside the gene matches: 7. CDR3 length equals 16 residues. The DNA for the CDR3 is TGTGCCAGCTCACCATCAGGACAGGGTGCAGGAAACACCATATATTTT. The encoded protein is CASSPSGQGAGNTIYF. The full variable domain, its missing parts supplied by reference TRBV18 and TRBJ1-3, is NAGVMQNPRHLVRRRGQEARLRCSPMKGHSHVYWYRQLPEEGLKFMVYLQKENIIDESGMPKERFSAEFPKEGPSILRIQQVVRGDSAAYFCASSPSGQGAGNTIYFGEGSWLTVV.

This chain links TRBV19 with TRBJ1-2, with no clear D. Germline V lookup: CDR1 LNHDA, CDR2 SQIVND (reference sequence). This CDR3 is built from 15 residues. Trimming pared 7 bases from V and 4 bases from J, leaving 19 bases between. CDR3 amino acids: CASTSPNGDSYGYTF. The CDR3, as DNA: TGTGCCAGTACTAGCCCTAACGGGGATAGCTATGGCTACACCTTC. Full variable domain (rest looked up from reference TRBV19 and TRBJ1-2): DGGITQSPKYLFRKEGQNVTLSCEQNLNHDAMYWYRQDPGQGLRLIYYSQIVNDFQKGDIAEGYSVSREKKESFPLTVTSAQKNPTAFYLCASTSPNGDSYGYTFGSGTRLTVV.

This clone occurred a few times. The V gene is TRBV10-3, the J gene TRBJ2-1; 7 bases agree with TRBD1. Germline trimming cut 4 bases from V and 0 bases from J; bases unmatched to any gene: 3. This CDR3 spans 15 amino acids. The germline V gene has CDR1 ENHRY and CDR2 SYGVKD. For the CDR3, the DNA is TGTGCCATCAGTGGGGACAGCCGCTCCTACAATGAGCAGTTCTTC. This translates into CAISGDSRSYNEQFF.

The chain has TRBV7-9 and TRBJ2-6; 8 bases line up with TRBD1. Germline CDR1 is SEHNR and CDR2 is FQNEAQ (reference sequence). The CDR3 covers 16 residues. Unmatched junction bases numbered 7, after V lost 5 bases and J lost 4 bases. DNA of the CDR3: TGTGCCAGCAGCCCGACAGGGGAGGTGGGGGCCAACGTCCTGACTTTC. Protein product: CASSPTGEVGANVLTF.